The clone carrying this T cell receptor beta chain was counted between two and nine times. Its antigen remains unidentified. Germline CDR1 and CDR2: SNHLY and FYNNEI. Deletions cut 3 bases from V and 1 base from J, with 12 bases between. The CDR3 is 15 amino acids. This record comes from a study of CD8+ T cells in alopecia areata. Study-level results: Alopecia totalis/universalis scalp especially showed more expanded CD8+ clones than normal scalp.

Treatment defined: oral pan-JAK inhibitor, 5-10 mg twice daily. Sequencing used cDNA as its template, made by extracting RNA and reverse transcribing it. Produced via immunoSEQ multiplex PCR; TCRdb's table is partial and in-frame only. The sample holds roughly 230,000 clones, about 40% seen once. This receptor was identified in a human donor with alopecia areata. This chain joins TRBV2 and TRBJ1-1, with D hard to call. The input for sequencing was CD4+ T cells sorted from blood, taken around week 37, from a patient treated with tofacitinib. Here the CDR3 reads CASSDGVASNTEAFF. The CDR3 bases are TGTGCCAGCAGTGATGGGGTCGCATCGAACACTGAAGCTTTCTTT.